This paragraph reports one TCR beta chain. One end of the junction fails to match germline, which may point to a read error. Profiled with immunoSEQ multiplex PCR; TCRdb holds only in-frame clones, not every one. This table has approximately 530,000 clones, 85% to 90% appearing once. The data derive from a study of blood T cell repertoires in COVID-19. The source material was peripheral blood. The source is a woman aged 50 to 65 with COVID-19, enrolled during active disease.

The CDR3 is CASNLWTSGQETQYF. The CDR3 DNA reads TGTGCCAGCAATTTATGGACTAGCGGGCAAGAGACCCAGTACTTC. V is TRBV28 and J is TRBJ2-5; 11 nucleotides match TRBD2. Per the germline V gene, CDR1 is MDHEN and CDR2 is SYDVKM. This CDR3 has 15 residues.